Here is one TCR beta chain with its context. The antigen remains undetermined. The data originate from a study of shared clonotypes between healthy human individuals. Study summary: Donors were a couple of women and three men aged 18 to 49. Plates per donor: three CD4 naive, three CD4 memory, two CD8 naive, one CD8 memory. Study results and caveats: Inspection by rarefaction showed sorted-subset sequencing to be incomplete despite large depth.

TCRdb's copy holds only in-frame clones and misses some; the assay was immunoSEQ multiplex PCR. The table lists about 1.1 million clones, approximately 80% of them singletons. V shed 4 bases and J shed 4 bases, with 17 bases lying between them. The CDR3 covers 16 residues. The germline CDR1 and CDR2 sequences are SGHRS and YFSETQ. The sample taken for sequencing was memory CD4+ T cells from PBMCs. Subset noted: CD45RA-negative fraction. This sequence originates from a man younger than 35 in good health. Some clones in this sample may be carry-over from other donors' samples. V gene TRBV5-1 combines with J gene TRBJ2-2; D is unresolved. CDR3 protein: CASSRGIPDLTGELFF. The CDR3 region has the DNA TGCGCCAGCAGCAGAGGCATCCCAGACCTCACCGGGGAGCTGTTTTTT.